Listed below are T cell receptor beta chains from one sample, sequenced in a study of CD8 T cells in ankylosing spondylitis. MiXCR, run by TCRdb on the 5' RACE reads, gives a single entry per CDR3 protein. The sample lists 450,000 to 550,000 distinct CDR3 sequences, approximately 5.3% occurring once. Sequenced material: blood, either unsorted or a sorted T cell fraction (not recorded which). The receptor source for this set is a male donor with ankylosing spondylitis. Each CDR3 is given with its conserved first and last residue. D genes are given only for firm matches. Some rows have no size entry. The others give once, few or many, or a class for an expanded clone.

abundance	d_gene	v_gene	j_gene	CDR3nt	CDR3aa
many	TRBD2	TRBV11-1	TRBJ2-3	TGTGCCAGCAGCTTTAGCGGGGCGGGGGAGCAGTATTTT	CASSFSGAGEQYF
many	-	TRBV18	TRBJ1-4	TGTGCCAGCTCCCTCGGTGCGGCTAATGAAAAACTGTTTTTT	CASSLGAANEKLFF
-	TRBD2	TRBV14	TRBJ2-1	TGTGCCAGCAGCCATCCCCTAGCGGTTTCCTACAATGAGCAGTTCTTC	CASSHPLAVSYNEQFF
-	-	TRBV7-2	TRBJ2-4	TGTGCCAGCAGTCCACGAGATGTGACGAATCCAAAAAACATTCAGTACTTC	CASSPRDVTNPKNIQYF
many	-	TRBV20-1	TRBJ1-2	TGCAGTGCTAGAGTCCGCCCCAACTATGGCTACACCTTC	CSARVRPNYGYTF
-	-	TRBV5-5	TRBJ2-7	TGTGCCAGCAGCCTTGGGCCAGTCTGCGAGCAGTACTTC	CASSLGPVCEQYF
many	TRBD2	TRBV29-1	TRBJ2-1	TGCAGCGTTGAAGCGTTAGAACTAGCGGCTAGGGGTGAGCAGTTCTTC	CSVEALELAARGEQFF
many	-	TRBV20-1	TRBJ2-7	TGCAGTGCAGGCCCCCGGAGGAGCTCCTACGAGCAGTACTTC	CSAGPRRSSYEQYF
many	-	TRBV24-1	TRBJ2-1	TGTGCCACCAGTGATTTGGCTAGCCTAAGCTCCTACAATGAGCAGTTCTTC	CATSDLASLSSYNEQFF
many	TRBD1	TRBV6-2/TRBV6-3	TRBJ2-2	TGTGCCAGCAGTCTCGACAGGGGGCTTGCGAACACCGGGGAGCTGTTTTTT	CASSLDRGLANTGELFF
many	-	TRBV3-1	TRBJ2-3	TGTGCCAGCAGCCTACGAGACGCAGATACGCAGTATTTT	CASSLRDADTQYF
few	TRBD2	TRBV11-1	TRBJ2-1	TGTGCCAGCAGCACTCGACTAGCGGGAGCCAGTTCCTACAATGAGCAGTTCTTC	CASSTRLAGASSYNEQFF
many	-	TRBV15	TRBJ2-1	TGTGCCACCAGCAGAGATCAATCCTACAATGAGCAGTTCTTC	CATSRDQSYNEQFF
many	-	TRBV20-1	TRBJ1-2	TGCAGTGCTAGTTACCTTAACTATGGCTACACCTTC	CSASYLNYGYTF
many	-	TRBV6-1	TRBJ1-2	TGTGCCAGCAGTGAAGCAGCACAACTAGGACCTTATGGCTACACCTTC	CASSEAAQLGPYGYTF
many	-	TRBV5-1	TRBJ2-2	TGCGCCAGCAGCTTGGAAGGGTCGAGCACCGGGGAGCTGTTTTTT	CASSLEGSSTGELFF
few	-	TRBV3-1	TRBJ2-2	TGTGCCAGCAGCCAAGATTGGGGCACCGGGGAGCTGTTTTTT	CASSQDWGTGELFF
many	-	TRBV20-1	TRBJ1-1	TGCAGTGCTAGAGTACAGGTGGGCACTGAAGCTTTCTTT	CSARVQVGTEAFF
many	TRBD2	TRBV6-5	TRBJ2-1	TGTGCCAGCAGTTACGGCGGGAGGGCCGGTAATGAGCAGTTCTTC	CASSYGGRAGNEQFF
few	TRBD2	TRBV20-1	TRBJ2-1	TGCAGTGCATTCACCCCGGCGGGAGTCATGGAGGGTGAGCAGTTCTTC	CSAFTPAGVMEGEQFF
many	-	TRBV6-1	TRBJ1-2	TGTGCCAGCAGTGAAGTGGCACTCTATGGCTACACCTTC	CASSEVALYGYTF
-	-	TRBV3-1	TRBJ1-5	TGTGCCAGCAGCCCCTCTCGCAATCAGCCCCAGCATTTT	CASSPSRNQPQHF
many	-	TRBV20-1	TRBJ2-1	TGCAGTGCTAGAGATCCACTCAGCTCCTACAATGAGCAGTTCTTC	CSARDPLSSYNEQFF